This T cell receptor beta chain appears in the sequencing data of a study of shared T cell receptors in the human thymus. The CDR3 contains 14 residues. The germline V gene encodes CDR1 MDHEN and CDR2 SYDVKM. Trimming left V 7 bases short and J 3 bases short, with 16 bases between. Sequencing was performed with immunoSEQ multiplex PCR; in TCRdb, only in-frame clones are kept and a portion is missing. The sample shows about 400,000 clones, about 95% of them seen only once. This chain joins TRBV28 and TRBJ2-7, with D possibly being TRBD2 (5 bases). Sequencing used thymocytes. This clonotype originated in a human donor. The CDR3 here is CASTDRSRGYEQYF. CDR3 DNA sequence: TGTGCCAGCACGGACCGGTCCCGGGGCTACGAGCAGTACTTC.